This record covers a single TCR beta chain. The method was immunoSEQ multiplex PCR; TCRdb's version includes in-frame clones alone and lacks a portion of them. The data hold 140,000 to 150,000 clones, with around 90% observed a single time. The trim removed 11 bases at V and 6 bases at J, leaving 14 bases unmatched. The germline gives CDR1 SNHLY, CDR2 FYNNEI. The CDR3 covers 15 residues. The data stem from a study of blood T cell repertoires in COVID-19. The receptor was isolated from a man in his 70s with acute or convalescent COVID-19. The chain has TRBV2 and TRBJ2-7; 12 nucleotides align to TRBD2. Sample: peripheral blood. CDR3 protein: CASNKDLAGGGEQYF. The CDR3 DNA is TGTGCCTCTAACAAGGATCTAGCGGGAGGGGGCGAGCAGTACTTC.